The T cell receptor beta chain described here comes from a study of regulatory T cells in long-lasting Graves disease (dated by TCRdb to 2020 to 2022). A note on the overall study: Patients with newly diagnosed Graves' disease had been on antithyroid drugs for under 3 months. This study used TCR sequencing and RNA sequencing of peripheral blood to compare persistent Graves' disease patients against newly diagnosed Graves' disease patients. The study was registered as a clinical trial and conducted in China. A total of roughly 35 samples were covered by TCR sequencing, comprising about 13 persistent and 20 or so newly diagnosed Graves' disease patients.

General study outcomes and caveats: Lower TCR Shannon entropy and fewer highly expanded clones were observed in persistent Graves' disease patients than in newly diagnosed patients, which suggested clonal expansion. Because the primary lesion, thyroid tissue, could not be accessed, the study looked at peripheral blood alone. The small sample size was acknowledged by the authors as a limitation that may reduce accuracy. Sequencing and analysis were restricted to the TCR beta chain. A larger number of public clonotypes was shared among persistent patients (fewer than 3,000) than among newly diagnosed patients (more than 850).

The intended sense of this specimen's time point label: newly diagnosed GD, antithyroid drugs for less than 3 months. For both TCR sequencing and RNA sequencing, RNA was extracted from PBMCs using TRIzol. The diagnosis of Graves' disease followed American Thyroid Association guidelines. Patients were recruited from an endocrinology department in Xi'an, China. Each patient gave roughly 10 milliliters of peripheral blood, collected in an EDTA anticoagulant tube. Ficoll Paque Plus density gradient separation was used to isolate PBMCs, and no further T cell sorting was performed. An Agilent 2100 Bioanalyzer and agarose gel were used to check RNA quality, while a NanoDrop 2000 measured RNA concentration. Library method: multiplex PCR. These reads were obtained on an Illumina HiSeq 4000. TCR beta libraries were built with iRepertoire HTBI primers and Arm-PCR amplification of CDR3 regions. Before sequencing, the PCR products underwent gel purification. As for the original processing: Gene usage analysis of CDR3 amino acid clonotypes relied on the 62 TRBV and about 15 TRBJ segments identified across samples. COPE and FqMerger were used to merge filtered high-quality paired reads into contigs. BLAST was used to align contigs to the IMGT TRBV, TRBD and TRBJ reference genes, and CDR3 was defined following IMGT. Any clonotype with a frequency above 0.1% was counted as a highly expanded clone. Shannon entropy served as the measure of repertoire diversity, while the Gini coefficient captured V-J evenness. A clonotype was considered public if more than one individual shared it. In TCRdb, the public reads were trimmed at Q25 with fastp and aligned with MiXCR, with productive beta chains retained. All rows with the same CDR3 protein become a single entry with the most common DNA and genes. The V and J calls follow TCRdb's processing rather than the paper's. This sample holds roughly 440,000 distinct CDR3 sequences; less than 20% were observed only once. 20% to 25% of the sample comes from the top ten.

This clonotype was detected a few times. Its binding antigen is unknown. The input lacks base qualities; no much larger clone sits a single base away. These data were also reused for a study on T cells in Graves' hyperthyroidism and ophthalmopathy. From that second study: Stable Graves' hyperthyroidism was defined as the absence of progression to ophthalmopathy over 18 months of follow-up. Hyperthyroidism patients were aged 18 to 65 years and newly diagnosed, with disease duration of less than 2 months. Exclusion was applied to patients with uncontrolled infections, other autoimmune diseases, pregnancy or lactation. Diagnoses were established on the basis of clinical symptoms, serum thyroxine and TRAb, thyroid ultrasound, and orbital computed tomography. The TCR CDR3 was subjected to a first round of RT-PCR using the HTBI primer set and the Qiagen OneStep RT-PCR kit. Most expanded thyroid clonotypes (frequency above 0.001) were also detected in blood, suggesting blood repertoires may reflect thyroid immune responses. A 13 V-J signature model separated ophthalmopathy from stable hyperthyroidism, with about 90% sensitivity and roughly 81% specificity in cross-validation and 80%/75% in testing. During validation, the model predicted progression to ophthalmopathy a median of approximately 6 months ahead of onset, with approximately 70% sensitivity and 72% to 85% specificity. To identify TCR V-J signatures that set the groups apart, the researchers used a discovery cohort of 100 patients, made up of around 40 with Graves' ophthalmopathy and around 58 with stable Graves' hyperthyroidism. An independent validation cohort of around 19 hyperthyroidism patients and 17 patients who later progressed to ophthalmopathy tested prospective prediction of ophthalmopathy. The 100 or so discovery patients were randomly split 7:3 into training and test sets. In addition, the study compared T-cell repertoires in thyroid tissue and in blood from roughly six Graves' hyperthyroidism patients. Once sampling was done, hyperthyroidism patients were given methimazole at a starting dose of 30 mg daily, whereas ophthalmopathy patients were given high-dose intravenous methylprednisolone. The libraries were constructed in a second round of multiplex PCR and then size-selected and purified. Sequencing of the libraries was done on an Illumina HiSeq2000 using paired-end 100 bp reads. SOAPnuke was used to process the raw data, removing reads that contained adapters or uncalled bases, had a mean Phred below 15, or lacked an exact match to the constant primer or identifier. High-quality paired reads were merged with COPE v1.2.5, and unique nucleotide sequences were defined as clonotypes. MiTCR v1.1 was used to align the clonotypes against IMGT TRBV, TRBD and TRBJ reference segments. The analysis included only V-J combinations with a frequency above 0.0001, which together covered 98% to 99.2% of the repertoires. A TCS score was defined as the ratio between F50 (clonal expansion) and ExV (chaos), using BLOSUM62-based TCRdist between CDR3 peptides within each V-J. Welch's t-statistics and random forest reduced fewer than 600 V-J features to some 14, which were used in a naive Bayes classifier (R e1071). Sample size was not statistically predetermined, and investigators were not blinded to group allocation. TCR Vbeta CDR3 sequencing of around 130 peripheral blood samples (roughly 43 ophthalmopathy, around 80 hyperthyroidism and approximately 17 progressor patients) is reported in the paper.

The sequencing here drew on peripheral blood mononuclear cells (PBMCs), taken at new diagnosis, from a patient treated with antithyroid drugs. The receptor was isolated from a woman between 18 and 29 years old with Graves disease. Donor details come from another sample of the same person, matched by shared clones.

CDR3 region: CSARADKLYNEQFF. The nucleotide sequence reads TGCAGTGCTAGAGCCGACAAATTATACAATGAGCAGTTCTTC. Recombination connected TRBV20-1 to TRBJ2-1; the D gene assignment is ambiguous. CDR1 DFQATT and CDR2 SNEGSKA are derived from the germline V gene (reference sequence). V lost 1 base and J lost 4 bases; the stretch between them is 11 bases long. The CDR3 sequence holds 14 residues, the cysteine and phenylalanine included. Of all the DNA, just the CDR3 is kept, 42 bases in frame from base 1.